Below, 15 T cell receptor beta chains from the same sample are listed, as sequenced in a study of blood T cell repertoires in COVID-19. Profiled with immunoSEQ multiplex PCR; TCRdb holds only in-frame clones, not every one. The repertoire holds 200,000 to 250,000 clones, more than 75% seen once, with about 0.91% in the top ten. Material: peripheral blood. Every receptor here comes from a man between 40 and 49 years old with acute or convalescent COVID-19.

The chain combines TRBV5-4 with TRBJ2-7; the match to TRBD1 covers 7 bases. V was pared by 7 bases and J by 2 bases, with 6 bases of the junction left unmatched. The CDR3 totals 13 residues. Germline lookup yields CDR1 SGHNT and CDR2 YYREEE (reference sequence). For the CDR3, the DNA is TGTGCCAGCCAGAACAGGGGAACCTACGAGCAGTACTTC. It codes for CASQNRGTYEQYF.

This sequence joins TRBV19 and TRBJ1-5, with a possible D match to TRBD1 (5 bases). V lost 4 bases to trimming and J lost 6 bases, with 19 bases between them. The CDR3 is 16 residues long. Germline values: CDR1 LNHDA, CDR2 SQIVND (reference sequence). CDR3 protein: CASSTRTPTQGQPQHF. The CDR3 DNA follows: TGTGCCAGTAGTACCAGGACACCAACTCAAGGTCAGCCCCAGCATTTT.

This chain joins TRBV28 and TRBJ2-7; 10 bases fit TRBD1. This CDR3 is 15 amino acids long. The germline CDR1 and CDR2 sequences are MDHEN and SYDVKM. V lost 6 bases, J lost 4 bases, and 9 bases stayed unmatched. CDR3 sequence: CASRPPGTGAYEQYF. The CDR3 DNA is TGTGCCAGCAGACCTCCCGGGACAGGGGCTTACGAGCAGTACTTC.

The genes are TRBV19 and TRBJ2-7; 8 positions agree with TRBD2. The CDR3 is made up of 16 amino acids. CDR1 and CDR2 from the germline V gene are LNHDA and SQIVND (reference sequence). Unmatched junction bases numbered 17, after V lost 4 bases and J lost 9 bases. CDR3 sequence: CASSKRALAGDGGQYF. In DNA, the CDR3 is TGTGCCAGTAGTAAGAGGGCCCTAGCGGGTGATGGGGGGCAGTACTTC.

This chain links TRBV7-2 with TRBJ1-1, with 8 nucleotides matching TRBD1. V lost 2 bases and J lost 10; bases outside the gene matches: 9. The CDR3 runs 14 residues. Germline CDR1 SGHTA, CDR2 FQGNSA. Written as DNA, the CDR3 is TGTGCCAGCAGCTTACTTAGAACAGGGGGGGTAGCTTTCTTT. It encodes CASSLLRTGGVAFF.

The rearrangement links TRBV4-2 to TRBJ2-7; TRBD2 agrees at 8 bases. This CDR3 has 17 amino acids. V lost 3 bases and J lost 6; bases outside the gene matches: 16. Germline V gene lookup returns CDR1 LGHNA and CDR2 YNFKEQ. The CDR3 DNA reads TGTGCCAGCAGCCACCTTGCGGCCGGGGGGGGACCCCTCGAGCAGTACTTC. It translates to CASSHLAAGGGPLEQYF.

This clone was seen only once. This rearrangement joins TRBV27 to TRBJ1-1; D is undetermined. CDR1 and CDR2 (germline): MNHEY, SMNVEV (reference sequence). V lost 3 bases, J lost 4 bases, and 15 bases lay in between. The CDR3 has 15 residues. The DNA for the CDR3 is TGTGCCAGCAGTTTGAGAAGGGAGGCGGCCACTGAAGCTTTCTTT. Translation: CASSLRREAATEAFF.

This clone turned up a few times. This chain joins TRBV6-5 and TRBJ1-5, with TRBD1 matching over 8 bases. The germline CDR1 and CDR2 sequences are MNHEY and SVGAGI. V trimming: 5 bases; J trimming: 5 bases; junction bases outside the gene matches: 5. CDR3 length: 14 residues. CDR3 amino acids: CASSPGQVDQPQHF. The CDR3 bases are TGTGCCAGCAGTCCGGGACAGGTAGATCAGCCCCAGCATTTT.

The sample holds one count of this clone. This sequence joins TRBV19 and TRBJ1-3; D is undetermined. This CDR3 contains 14 residues. Germline loops: CDR1 LNHDA, CDR2 SQIVND (reference sequence). V lost 10 bases and J 0 bases, leaving 13 bases between the germline ends. CDR3: CATTGTASGNTIYF. The CDR3 nucleotides are TGTGCCACCACGGGAACAGCCTCTGGAAACACCATATATTTT. Full variable domain (outside the CDR3, taken from reference TRBV19 and TRBJ1-3): DGGITQSPKYLFRKEGQNVTLSCEQNLNHDAMYWYRQDPGQGLRLIYYSQIVNDFQKGDIAEGYSVSREKKESFPLTVTSAQKNPTAFYLCATTGTASGNTIYFGEGSWLTVV.

The chain uses TRBV5-6 and TRBJ2-3; no clear D. The CDR3 length is 13 residues. CDR1 is SGHDT and CDR2 is YYEEEE in the germline V gene. Trimming removed 0 bases from V and 6 bases from J, with 8 bases in between. The CDR3 bases are TGTGCCAGCAGCTTGGGACTCCTCGATACGCAGTATTTT. This gives the protein CASSLGLLDTQYF.

The rearrangement uses TRBV2 and TRBJ1-2; 7 nucleotides match TRBD1. V lost 6 bases and J lost 1; bases outside the gene matches: 2. CDR1 is SNHLY and CDR2 is FYNNEI in the germline V gene. There are 13 residues in the CDR3. CDR3: CASRTGLNYGYTF. The CDR3 nucleotides are TGTGCCAGCAGGACAGGGCTTAACTATGGCTACACCTTC.

This chain connects TRBV6-5 to TRBJ2-1; possible D gene TRBD1, 5 bases. The CDR3 covers 13 residues. Germline V CDR1 and CDR2: MNHEY, SVGAGI. The V and J ends lost 4 bases and 10 bases respectively, with 14 bases between them. In DNA form, the CDR3 reads TGTGCCAGCAGTTCTCCAGCGTCAGGGGAGCAGTTCTTC. Its translation is CASSSPASGEQFF.

The chain uses TRBV7-2 and TRBJ1-3, with a possible D match to TRBD1 (6 bases). Germline-derived CDR1 and CDR2 are SGHTA and FQGNSA. Trimming left V 0 bases short and J 0 bases short, with 9 bases between. The CDR3 extends over 16 amino acids. CDR3 protein: CASSLAGTNSGNTIYF. The CDR3 DNA is TGTGCCAGCAGCTTAGCGGGGACAAACTCTGGAAACACCATATATTTT.

V is TRBV15 and J is TRBJ1-2; D uncertain. Per the germline V gene, CDR1 is LNHNV and CDR2 is YYDKDF (reference sequence). CDR3 length: 14 residues. Trimming cost V 5 bases and J 4 bases, with 14 bases left between them. The CDR3, as DNA: TGTGCCACCAGCGTTCGTCAGTTTCTCTATGGCTACACCTTC. It yields the protein CATSVRQFLYGYTF. Based on the CDR3 plus reference TRBV15 and TRBJ1-2, the full variable domain is DAMVIQNPRYQVTQFGKPVTLSCSQTLNHNVMYWYQQKSSQAPKLLFHYYDKDFNNEADTPDNFQSRRPNTSFCFLDIRSPGLGDTAMYLCATSVRQFLYGYTFGSGTRLTVV.

This clone was counted only a few times. V is TRBV27 and J is TRBJ1-2; D is uncertain. The V and J ends lost 2 bases and 8 bases respectively, with 12 bases between them. The length of the CDR3 is 13 residues. Germline CDR1 is MNHEY and CDR2 is SMNVEV (reference sequence). The CDR3 bases are TGTGCCAGCAGTTTAGAACATTCAACGGGCTACACCTTC. Translating gives CASSLEHSTGYTF.